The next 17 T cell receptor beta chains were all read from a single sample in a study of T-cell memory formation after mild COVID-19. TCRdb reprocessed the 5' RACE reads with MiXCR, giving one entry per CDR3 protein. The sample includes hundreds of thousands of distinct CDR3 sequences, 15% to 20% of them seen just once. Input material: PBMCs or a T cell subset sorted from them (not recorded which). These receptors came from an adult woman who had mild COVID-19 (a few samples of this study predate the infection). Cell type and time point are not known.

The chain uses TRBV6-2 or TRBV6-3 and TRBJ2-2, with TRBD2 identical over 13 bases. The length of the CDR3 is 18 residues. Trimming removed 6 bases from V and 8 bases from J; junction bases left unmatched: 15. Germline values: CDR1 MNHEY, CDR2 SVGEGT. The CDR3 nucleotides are TGTGCCAGCAGCCACTTGGGGACTAGCGGGACCCCGGCGGGGGAGCTGTTTTTT. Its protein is CASSHLGTSGTPAGELFF.

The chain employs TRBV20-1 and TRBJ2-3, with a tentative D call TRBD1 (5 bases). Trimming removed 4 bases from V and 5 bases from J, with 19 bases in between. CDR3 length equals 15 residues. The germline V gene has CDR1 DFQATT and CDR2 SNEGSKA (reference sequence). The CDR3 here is CSAKSIQGSKDTQYF. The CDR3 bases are TGCAGTGCTAAATCGATTCAGGGTTCGAAAGATACGCAGTATTTT.

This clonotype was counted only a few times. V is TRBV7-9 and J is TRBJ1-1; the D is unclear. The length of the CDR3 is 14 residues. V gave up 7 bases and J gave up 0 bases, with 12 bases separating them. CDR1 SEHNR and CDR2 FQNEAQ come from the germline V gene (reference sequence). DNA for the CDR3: TGTGCCAGCACCCTTACGTCTTTGAACACTGAAGCTTTCTTT. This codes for CASTLTSLNTEAFF.

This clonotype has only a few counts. In nucleotides, the CDR3 is TGCAGCGTTGACCTTCCGGGACTAGCGGGAGTTACCGGGGAGCTGTTTTTT. Its protein product is CSVDLPGLAGVTGELFF. The gene calls are TRBV29-1 and TRBJ2-2; TRBD2 matches 14 bases. V trimming: 3 bases; J trimming: 5 bases; junction bases outside the gene matches: 8. This CDR3 is 17 amino acids long. Germline V gives CDR1 SQVTM, CDR2 ANQGSEA.

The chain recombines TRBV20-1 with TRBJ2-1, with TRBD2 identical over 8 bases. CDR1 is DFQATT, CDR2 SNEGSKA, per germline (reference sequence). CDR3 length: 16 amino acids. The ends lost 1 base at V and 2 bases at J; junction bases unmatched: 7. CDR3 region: CSARVGRGAPYNEQFF. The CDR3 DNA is TGCAGTGCTAGAGTCGGGCGGGGGGCTCCCTACAATGAGCAGTTCTTC.

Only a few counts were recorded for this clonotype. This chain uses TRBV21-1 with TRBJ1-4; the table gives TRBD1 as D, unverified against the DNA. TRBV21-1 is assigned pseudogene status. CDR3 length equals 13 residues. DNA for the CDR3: TGTGCCAGCCCAAGCTACGGGGGCAAAAAACTGTTTTTT. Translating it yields CASPSYGGKKLFF.

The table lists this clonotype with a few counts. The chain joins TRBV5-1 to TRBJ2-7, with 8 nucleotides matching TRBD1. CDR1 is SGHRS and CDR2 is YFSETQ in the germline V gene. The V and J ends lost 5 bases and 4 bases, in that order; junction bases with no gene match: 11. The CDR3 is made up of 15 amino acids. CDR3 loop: CASRRPGTGIYEQYF. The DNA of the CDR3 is TGCGCCAGCAGGCGACCCGGGACAGGTATTTACGAGCAGTACTTC.

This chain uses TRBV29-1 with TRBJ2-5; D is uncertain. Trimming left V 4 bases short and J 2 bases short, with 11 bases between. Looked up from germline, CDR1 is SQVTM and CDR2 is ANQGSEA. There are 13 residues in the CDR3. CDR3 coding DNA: TGCAGCGTTGGCCCCCGTCTACAAGAGACCCAGTACTTC. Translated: CSVGPRLQETQYF.

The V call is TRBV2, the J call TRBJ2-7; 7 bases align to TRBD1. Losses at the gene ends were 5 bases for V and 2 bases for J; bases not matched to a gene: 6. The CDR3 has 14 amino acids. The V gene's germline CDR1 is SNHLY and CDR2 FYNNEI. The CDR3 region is CASSRQGFTYEQYF. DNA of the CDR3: TGTGCCAGCAGTCGACAGGGTTTCACCTACGAGCAGTACTTC.

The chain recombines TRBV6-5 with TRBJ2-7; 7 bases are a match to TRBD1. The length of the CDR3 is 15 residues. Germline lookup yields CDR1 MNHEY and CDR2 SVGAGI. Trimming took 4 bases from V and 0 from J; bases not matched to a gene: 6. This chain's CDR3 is CASSSGDRASYEQYF. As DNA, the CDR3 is TGTGCCAGCAGTTCTGGCGACAGGGCCTCCTACGAGCAGTACTTC.

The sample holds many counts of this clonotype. The CDR3, as DNA: TGTGCCAGCAGGGAAGATCCAGGGCGCGTGGACACTGAAGCTTTCTTT. Protein: CASREDPGRVDTEAFF. This chain joins TRBV4-2 and TRBJ1-1; TRBD1 is a possible D gene (5 bases). The CDR3 length is 16 residues. Trimming stripped 6 bases from V and 3 bases from J, with 20 bases between. Germline CDR1 and CDR2: LGHNA and YNFKEQ.

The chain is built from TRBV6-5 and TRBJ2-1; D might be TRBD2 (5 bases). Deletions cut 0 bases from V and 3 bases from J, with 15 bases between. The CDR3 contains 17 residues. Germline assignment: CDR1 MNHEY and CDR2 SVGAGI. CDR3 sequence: CASSYSRAGWDYNEQFF. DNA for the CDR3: TGTGCCAGCAGTTACTCGAGGGCGGGTTGGGACTACAATGAGCAGTTCTTC.

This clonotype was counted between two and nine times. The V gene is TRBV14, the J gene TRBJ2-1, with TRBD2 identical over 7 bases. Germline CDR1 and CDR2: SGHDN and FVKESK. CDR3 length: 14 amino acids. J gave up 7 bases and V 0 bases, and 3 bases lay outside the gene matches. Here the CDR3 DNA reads TGTGCCAGCAGCCAAGAACTAGCGAGTAATGAGCAGTTCTTC. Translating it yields CASSQELASNEQFF. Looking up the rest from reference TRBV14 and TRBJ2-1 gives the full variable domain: EAGVTQFPSHSVIEKGQTVTLRCDPISGHDNLYWYRRVMGKEIKFLLHFVKESKQDESGMPNNRFLAERTGGTYSTLKVQPAELEDSGVYFCASSQELASNEQFFGPGTRLTVL.

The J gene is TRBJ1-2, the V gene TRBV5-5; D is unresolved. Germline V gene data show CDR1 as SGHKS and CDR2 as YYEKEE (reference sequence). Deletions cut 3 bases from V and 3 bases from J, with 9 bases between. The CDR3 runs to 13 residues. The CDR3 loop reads CASSYGIHYGYTF. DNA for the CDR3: TGTGCCAGCAGCTACGGAATTCACTATGGCTACACCTTC.

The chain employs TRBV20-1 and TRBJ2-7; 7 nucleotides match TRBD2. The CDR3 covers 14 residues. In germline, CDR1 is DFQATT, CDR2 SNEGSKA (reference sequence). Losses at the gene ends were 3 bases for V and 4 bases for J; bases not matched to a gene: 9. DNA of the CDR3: TGCAGTGCTAGTACGACCGGGGACTATTACGAGCAGTACTTC. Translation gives CSASTTGDYYEQYF.

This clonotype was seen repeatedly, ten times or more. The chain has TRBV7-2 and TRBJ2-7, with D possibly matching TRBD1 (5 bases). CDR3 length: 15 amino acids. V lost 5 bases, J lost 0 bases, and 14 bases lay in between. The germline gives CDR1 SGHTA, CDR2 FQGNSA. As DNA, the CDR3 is TGTGCCAGCAGCCCAGGGATAGCTAGCTCCTACGAGCAGTACTTC. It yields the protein CASSPGIASSYEQYF.

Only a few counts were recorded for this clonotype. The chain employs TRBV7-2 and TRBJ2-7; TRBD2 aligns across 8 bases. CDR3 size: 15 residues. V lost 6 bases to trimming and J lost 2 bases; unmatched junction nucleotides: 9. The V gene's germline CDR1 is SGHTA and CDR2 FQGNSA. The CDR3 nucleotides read TGTGCCAGCAGTACCCGGGAGGGCTCTCCCTACGAGCAGTACTTC. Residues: CASSTREGSPYEQYF.